This T cell receptor beta chain originates from a study of cytomegalovirus exposure and HLA in healthy donors. This CDR3 region has 12 residues. Germline values: CDR1 GTSNPN, CDR2 SVGIG (reference sequence). V was trimmed by 3 bases and J by 6 bases, leaving 9 bases between them. TCRdb keeps only in-frame clones here, not all; method: immunoSEQ multiplex PCR. The sample lists around 71,000 clones; around 95% were seen once. The V gene is TRBV30, the J gene TRBJ2-4, with no clear D. The clonotype comes from a young man in good health and CMV-seropositive. Material: PBMCs. The CDR3 sequence: CAWSPRPNIQYF. The CDR3 DNA reads TGTGCCTGGAGCCCCAGGCCAAACATTCAGTACTTC.